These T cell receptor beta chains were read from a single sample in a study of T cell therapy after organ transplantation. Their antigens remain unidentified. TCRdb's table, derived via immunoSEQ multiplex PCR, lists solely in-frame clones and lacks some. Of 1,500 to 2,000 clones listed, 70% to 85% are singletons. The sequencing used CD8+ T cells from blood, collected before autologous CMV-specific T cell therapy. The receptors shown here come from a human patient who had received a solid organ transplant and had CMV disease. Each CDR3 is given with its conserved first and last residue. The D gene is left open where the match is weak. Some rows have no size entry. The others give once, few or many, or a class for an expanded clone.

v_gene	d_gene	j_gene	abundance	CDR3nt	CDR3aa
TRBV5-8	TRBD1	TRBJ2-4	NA	TGTGCCAGCATCCTCCGGGACAGGGGAGGGGGGATCGACAAAAACATTCAGTACTTC	CASILRDRGGGIDKNIQYF
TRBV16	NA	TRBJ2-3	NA	TGTGCCAGCAGCAAATCTCAGGGGACAACTAGCACAGATACGCAGTATTTT	CASSKSQGTTSTDTQYF
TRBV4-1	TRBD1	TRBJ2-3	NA	TGCGCCAGCAGCCAAGATTGGGCAGGGGGTCGTGATACGCAGTATTTT	CASSQDWAGGRDTQYF
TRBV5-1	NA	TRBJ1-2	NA	TGCGCCAGCAGCTTGGAGCGGACAGCTTCCTATGGCTACACCTTC	CASSLERTASYGYTF
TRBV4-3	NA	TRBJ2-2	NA	TGCGCCAGCAGCCAAGGTGTAGGGGATTGGACCGGGGAGCTGTTTTTT	CASSQGVGDWTGELFF
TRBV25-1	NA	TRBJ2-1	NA	TGTGCCAGCAGTGAAAGGGGGGAAGGACAGGCGTACAATGAGCAGTTCTTC	CASSERGEGQAYNEQFF
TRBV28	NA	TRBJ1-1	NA	TGTGCCAGCAGACGTACAGTGAGCACTGAAGCTTTCTTT	CASRRTVSTEAFF
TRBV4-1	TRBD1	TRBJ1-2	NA	TGCGCCAGCAGCCAAGTAAGACAGGGGAACTATGGCTACACCTTC	CASSQVRQGNYGYTF
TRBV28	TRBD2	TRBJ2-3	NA	TGTGCCAGCAGTTTTCCTTACGGGACTAGCGGGACTACAGATACGCAGTATTTT	CASSFPYGTSGTTDTQYF
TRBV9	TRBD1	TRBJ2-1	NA	TGTGCCAGCAGCCCGGGACAGGGATCGCATGAGCAGTTCTTC	CASSPGQGSHEQFF
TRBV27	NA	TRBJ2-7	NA	TGTGCCAGCAGTTTATTGGGGCCAGGGGCCTACGAGCAGTACTTC	CASSLLGPGAYEQYF
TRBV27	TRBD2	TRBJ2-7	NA	TGTGCCAGCAGGGGGCCCGGGACTAGCGGGAGGGCAGAGGTCGTACACGAGCAGTACTTC	CASRGPGTSGRAEVVHEQYF
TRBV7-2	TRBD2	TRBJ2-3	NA	TGTGCCAGCAGCTCAGGGACTAGCGGTAGCACAGATACGCAGTATTTT	CASSSGTSGSTDTQYF
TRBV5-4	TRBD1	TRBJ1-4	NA	TGTGCCAGCAGCGGGGACAGGATCGCCAGGGAAAAACTGTTTTTT	CASSGDRIAREKLFF
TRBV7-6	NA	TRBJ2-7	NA	TGTGCCAGCAGCCCGACGCGACAGCTTAACTCCTACGAGCAGTACTTC	CASSPTRQLNSYEQYF
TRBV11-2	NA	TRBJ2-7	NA	TGTGCCAGCAGCTTAGCGGAGGGCCCCTACGAGCAGTACTTC	CASSLAEGPYEQYF
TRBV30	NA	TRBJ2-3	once	TGTGCCTGGAGTGTAGCCAGACAGTCAGATACGCAGTATTTT	CAWSVARQSDTQYF
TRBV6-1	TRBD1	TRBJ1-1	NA	TGTGCCAGCGGACAGGACGAATTTTTAGCTTTCTTT	CASGQDEFLAFF
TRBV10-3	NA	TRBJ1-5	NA	TGTGCCATCAGCGCACTTAGCAATCAGCCCCAGCATTTT	CAISALSNQPQHF
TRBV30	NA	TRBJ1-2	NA	TGTGCCTGGAGCCGGACTAACTATGGCTACACCTTC	CAWSRTNYGYTF
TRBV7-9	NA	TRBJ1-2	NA	TGTGCCAGCAGCTACCCGGCAGGGTATGGCTACACCTTC	CASSYPAGYGYTF
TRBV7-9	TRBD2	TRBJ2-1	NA	TGTGCCAGCAGCGCGCCCCCAGCGGGAGTAAATGAGCAGTTCTTC	CASSAPPAGVNEQFF
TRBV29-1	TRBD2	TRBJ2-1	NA	TGCAGCGTTGTAGGAGCGGGAGGCCTAAGACGAGAGAATGAGCAGTTCTTC	CSVVGAGGLRRENEQFF
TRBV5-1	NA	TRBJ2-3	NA	TGCGCCAGCAGATCCGAACTCACAGATACGCAGTATTTT	CASRSELTDTQYF
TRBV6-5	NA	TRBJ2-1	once	TGTGCCAGCAGCCGGGGACACCTAAATGAGCAGTTCTTC	CASSRGHLNEQFF
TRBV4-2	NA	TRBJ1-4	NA	TGTGCCAGCAGCCAAGATCGGGGGGGAGGGAATGAAAAACTGTTTTTT	CASSQDRGGGNEKLFF
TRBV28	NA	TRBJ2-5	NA	TGTGCCAGCAGTTTTGACATTCAAGAGACCCAGTACTTC	CASSFDIQETQYF
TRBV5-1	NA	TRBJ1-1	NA	TGCGCCAGCAGCTTGGCCGATGGGGGCTGGGGAAACACTGAAGCTTTCTTT	CASSLADGGWGNTEAFF
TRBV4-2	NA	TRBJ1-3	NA	TGTGCCAGCAGCCAAGTTAGTGTGGCATCCTCTGGAAACACCATATATTTT	CASSQVSVASSGNTIYF
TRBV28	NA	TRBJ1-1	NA	TGTGCCAGCTCCAGCGGCAGAAAGAACACTGAAGCTTTCTTT	CASSSGRKNTEAFF
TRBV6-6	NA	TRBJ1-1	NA	TGTGCCAGCAGTGATTACACCGGAATGAACACTGAAGCTTTCTTT	CASSDYTGMNTEAFF
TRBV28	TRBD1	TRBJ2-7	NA	TGTGCCAGCCATTCGACAGGGCTGTACGAGCAGTACTTC	CASHSTGLYEQYF
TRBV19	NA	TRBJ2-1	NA	TGTGCCAGTAGCATCAAATTAGTGCCCCGCCCGGAGCAGTTCTTC	CASSIKLVPRPEQFF
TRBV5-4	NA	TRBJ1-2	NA	TGTGCCAGCACCCCGAGGGGTGCCGCGAACTATGGCTACACCTTC	CASTPRGAANYGYTF
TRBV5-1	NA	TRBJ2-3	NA	TGCGCCAGCAGCCAATTATTGGACATCACAGATACGCAGTATTTT	CASSQLLDITDTQYF
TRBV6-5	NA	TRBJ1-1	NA	TGTGCCAGCAGTTACTCTGAGGACCTAGGAACTGAAGCTTTCTTT	CASSYSEDLGTEAFF
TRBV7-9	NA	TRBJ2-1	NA	TGTGCCAGCAGCTTAACCGGGAATGAGCAGTTCTTC	CASSLTGNEQFF
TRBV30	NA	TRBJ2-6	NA	TGTGCCTGGAGTGTTCTAACAGGAACTGGGGCCAACGTCCTGACTTTC	CAWSVLTGTGANVLTF
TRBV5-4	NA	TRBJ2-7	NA	TGTGCCAGCAGCTTGGGGAACGAGCAGTACTTC	CASSLGNEQYF
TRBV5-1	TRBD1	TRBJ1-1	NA	TGCGCCAGCAGCTTGGCTGCCGGGACAGGGGATTACACTGAAGCTTTCTTT	CASSLAAGTGDYTEAFF
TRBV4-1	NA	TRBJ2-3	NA	TGCGCCAGCAGCCAAGAAGACTTTATCTTCACAGATACGCAGTATTTT	CASSQEDFIFTDTQYF
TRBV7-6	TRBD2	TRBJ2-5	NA	TGTGCCAGCAGCTTAGCGGGGAGCGGGGGGCGAGAGACCCAGTACTTC	CASSLAGSGGRETQYF
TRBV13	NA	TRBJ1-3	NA	TGTGCCAGCAGCTTAGACCACTCTGGAAACACCATATATTTT	CASSLDHSGNTIYF
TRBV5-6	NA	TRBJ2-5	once	TGTGCCAGCAGCTTGCCCCCTCTAGAGACCCAGTACTTC	CASSLPPLETQYF
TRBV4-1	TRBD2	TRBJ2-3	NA	TGCGCCAGCAGCCAAGCGGGTTGGGGAGCGGGGGGGAGCACAGATACGCAGTATTTT	CASSQAGWGAGGSTDTQYF
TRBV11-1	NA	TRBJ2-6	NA	TGTGCCAGCAGCTTGAGCACTGGGGCCAACGTCCTGACTTTC	CASSLSTGANVLTF
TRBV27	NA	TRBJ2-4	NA	TGTGCCAGCAGTACATGGGGGATTCTAGCCAAAAACATTCAGTACTTC	CASSTWGILAKNIQYF